What follows are 22 T cell receptor beta chains derived from one specimen sequenced in a study of cytomegalovirus exposure and HLA in healthy donors. This PCR relied on a set of 60 Vbeta primers and 13 Jbeta primers. Profiling relied on immunoSEQ multiplex PCR, and the TCRdb table lists in-frame clones only, not all of them. The table has some 130,000 clones, approximately 84% seen once. Material: PBMCs. These receptors originate from a woman aged 40 to 49 in good health and CMV-seronegative.

The gene calls are TRBV4-2 and TRBJ2-5; D is possibly TRBD2 (6 bases). V lost 4 bases to trimming and J lost 3 bases, with 6 bases between them. The CDR3 is 12 amino acids. The germline CDR1 and CDR2 sequences are LGHNA and YNFKEQ. This chain's CDR3 is CASSRGEETQYF. Here the CDR3 DNA reads TGTGCCAGCAGCCGGGGGGAAGAGACCCAGTACTTC.

This rearrangement joins TRBV19 to TRBJ1-1; D perhaps matches TRBD1 (5 bases). CDR3 length: 13 residues. The V end lost 2 bases, the J end lost 4 bases, and 8 bases lay between the germline ends. In germline, CDR1 is LNHDA, CDR2 SQIVND (reference sequence). The CDR3 here is CASSITRATEAFF. CDR3 DNA sequence: TGTGCCAGTAGTATAACCAGGGCCACTGAAGCTTTCTTT. The whole variable domain, filled in from reference TRBV19 and TRBJ1-1, reads DGGITQSPKYLFRKEGQNVTLSCEQNLNHDAMYWYRQDPGQGLRLIYYSQIVNDFQKGDIAEGYSVSREKKESFPLTVTSAQKNPTAFYLCASSITRATEAFFGQGTRLTVV.

In the case of this clone: This sample also contains other DNA sequences that code for the same CDR3. The gene calls are TRBV5-1 and TRBJ2-3, with 7 nucleotides matching TRBD2. Germline V gene data show CDR1 as SGHRS and CDR2 as YFSETQ. J lost 5 bases, V lost 3 bases, and 9 bases had no gene match. CDR3 length equals 15 residues. In DNA form, the CDR3 reads TGCGCCAGCAGCTACCTAGCGGTCGGGTTAGATACGCAGTATTTT. Translating it yields CASSYLAVGLDTQYF.

This chain links TRBV28 with TRBJ2-5, with 7 bases matching TRBD1. J lost 5 bases, V lost 5 bases, and 5 bases had no gene match. CDR3 size: 13 residues. Germline V lookup: CDR1 MDHEN, CDR2 SYDVKM. CDR3 loop: CASSITGEETQYF. CDR3 in DNA: TGTGCCAGCAGTATAACAGGGGAGGAGACCCAGTACTTC.

This clone has just a few counts. V usage is TRBV2 and J usage is TRBJ1-3; D unclear. Trimming left V 6 bases short and J 0 bases short, with 12 bases between. Germline V CDR1 and CDR2: SNHLY, FYNNEI. CDR3 length: 15 amino acids. CDR3 amino acids: CASRENSGSGNTIYF. The CDR3 nucleotides are TGTGCCAGCAGAGAGAACTCTGGCTCTGGAAACACCATATATTTT.

The gene calls are TRBV27 and TRBJ2-7; D is possibly TRBD1 (7 bases). The CDR3 has 16 amino acids. Germline-derived CDR1 and CDR2 are MNHEY and SMNVEV (reference sequence). The germline V and J ends were trimmed by 5 bases and 7 bases, with 24 bases remaining between them. CDR3 in amino acids: CASSPKRRDSHFEQYF. CDR3 bases: TGTGCCAGCAGTCCCAAACGGCGGGACAGCCACTTTGAGCAGTACTTC.

The chain has TRBV18 and TRBJ2-1; TRBD1 agrees at 11 bases. The germline V gene has CDR1 KGHSH and CDR2 LQKENI. The CDR3 has 15 residues. Trimming cost V 3 bases and J 8 bases; bases outside gene matches: 6. The CDR3 here is CASSPPGQGGYEQFF. In nucleotides, the CDR3 is TGTGCCAGCTCACCCCCGGGACAGGGGGGCTATGAGCAGTTCTTC.

This chain joins TRBV11-3 and TRBJ2-1, with 8 nucleotides matching TRBD2. Losses at the gene ends were 1 base for V and 4 bases for J; bases not matched to a gene: 6. This CDR3 has 16 residues. Germline CDR1 is SGHNT and CDR2 is YENEEA. CDR3 protein: CASSLGATSVYNEQFF. Here the CDR3 DNA reads TGTGCCAGCAGCTTAGGTGCGACTAGCGTTTACAATGAGCAGTTCTTC.

The CDR3 DNA reads TGTGCCAGTAACAACAGGGAGAACACTGAAGCTTTCTTT. Amino acids: CASNNRENTEAFF. This chain connects TRBV19 to TRBJ1-1; a weak D match, TRBD1 (6 bases). The CDR3 runs to 13 residues. V was pared by 7 bases and J by 1 base, with 10 bases between. Germline CDR1 reads LNHDA; CDR2 reads SQIVND (reference sequence).

This clone was seen only once. The chain carries TRBV10-3 and TRBJ1-2; 7 positions agree with TRBD1. J gave up 3 bases and V 3 bases, and 1 base lay outside the gene matches. The CDR3 spans 13 residues. Germline V lookup: CDR1 ENHRY, CDR2 SYGVKD. This CDR3 is CAISDQGDYGYTF. DNA for the CDR3: TGTGCCATCAGTGATCAGGGGGACTATGGCTACACCTTC.

The gene calls are TRBV5-1 and TRBJ2-3, with TRBD1 matching 12 bases. V lost 1 base to trimming and J lost 4 bases; unmatched junction nucleotides: 7. The CDR3 totals 17 residues. In germline, CDR1 is SGHRS, CDR2 YFSETQ. The CDR3 sequence is CASSLTGQGAGADTQYF. The CDR3 DNA reads TGCGCCAGCAGCTTGACGGGACAGGGGGCGGGCGCAGATACGCAGTATTTT.

This clone was seen a few times. The chain has TRBV5-1 and TRBJ2-5; 16 nucleotides line up with TRBD2. Germline CDR1 reads SGHRS; CDR2 reads YFSETQ. CDR3 length: 18 amino acids. Germline trimming cut 4 bases from V and 4 bases from J; bases unmatched to any gene: 10. The chain's CDR3 is CASSVPGLAGGPGETQYF. CDR3 nucleotides: TGCGCCAGCAGCGTACCGGGACTAGCGGGGGGGCCAGGAGAGACCCAGTACTTC.

This clone was seen a handful of times. At one end the junction does not follow the germline gene, possibly because of a read error. The chain employs TRBV28 and TRBJ1-1; possible D gene TRBD1, 6 bases. The CDR3 is 12 residues long. Germline V gene data show CDR1 as MDHEN and CDR2 as SYDVKM. The DNA of the CDR3 is TGTGCCAGCAGTTTACCCCGACAGGATTTTTTATTT. Its protein product is CASSLPRQDFLF.

This clone was recorded a few times. J is TRBJ2-7 and V is TRBV9; the D gene is possibly TRBD2 (6 bases). CDR1 and CDR2 from the germline V gene are SGDLS and YYNGEE. V lost 4 bases to trimming and J lost 1 base, with 9 bases between them. This CDR3 spans 13 amino acids. The CDR3 DNA reads TGTGCCAGCAGCCCGGGACTTTCCTACGAGCAGTACTTC. Translation: CASSPGLSYEQYF.

This clone was seen a handful of times. The chain has TRBV13 and TRBJ2-1, with D uncertain. Germline values: CDR1 PRHDT, CDR2 FYEKMQ (reference sequence). The germline V and J ends were trimmed by 5 bases and 3 bases, with 5 bases remaining between them. The CDR3 is 12 residues long. The CDR3: CASSKLYNEQFF. The CDR3 bases are TGTGCCAGCAGCAAACTCTACAATGAGCAGTTCTTC.

J is TRBJ2-5 and V is TRBV25-1; D might be TRBD1 (5 bases). This CDR3 spans 15 amino acids. Germline lookup yields CDR1 MGHDK and CDR2 SYGVNS. V lost 3 bases and J lost 5, with 16 bases in between. CDR3 sequence (DNA): TGTGCCAGCAGTGACGCAAAGGGGATTTGGGAGACCCAGTACTTC. Amino acids: CASSDAKGIWETQYF.

This clone is a singleton in its sample. The chain is built from TRBV19 and TRBJ2-1; no clear D gene. Per the germline V gene, CDR1 is LNHDA and CDR2 is SQIVND (reference sequence). The CDR3 contains 12 residues. V was cut by 4 bases and J by 8 bases, with 9 bases left in between. In nucleotides, the CDR3 is TGTGCCAGTAGTAATCGGCAGGATGAGCAGTTCTTC. As protein: CASSNRQDEQFF.

The V and J genes are TRBV6-5 and TRBJ1-1; 9 nucleotides align to TRBD1. The germline V gene has CDR1 MNHEY and CDR2 SVGAGI. V shed 6 bases, J shed 6 bases, and the junction held 8 bases outside the gene matches. This CDR3 contains 14 residues. CDR3 nucleotides: TGTGCCAGCAGCCCCGGGACAGGGCGGTCTGAAGCTTTCTTT. Its protein product is CASSPGTGRSEAFF.

The rearrangement joins TRBV7-8 to TRBJ2-2; D remains unclear. With 7 bases removed from V and 2 bases from J, the gap between germline ends came to 8 bases. Germline-derived CDR1 and CDR2 are SGHVS and FQNEAQ. The CDR3 covers 13 residues. CDR3 loop: CASTGGNTGELFF. For the CDR3, the DNA is TGTGCCAGCACTGGCGGAAACACCGGGGAGCTGTTTTTT.

Remarks on this clone: At one of its ends the junction is not consistent with the germline gene, which may arise from a read error. V gene TRBV5-1 combines with J gene TRBJ2-6; the match to TRBD1 covers 8 bases. CDR1 is SGHRS and CDR2 is YFSETQ in the germline V gene. There are 17 residues in the CDR3. This CDR3 reads CASSLQDRAMGANGLTF. The CDR3 DNA reads TGCGCCAGCAGCTTGCAGGACAGGGCAATGGGGGCCAACGGCCTGACTTTC.

The V gene is TRBV6-1, the J gene TRBJ2-7; TRBD2 aligns across 7 bases. The CDR3 spans 12 residues. Germline values: CDR1 MNHNS, CDR2 SASEGT. The V and J ends lost 7 bases and 6 bases, in that order; junction bases with no gene match: 6. This CDR3 reads CASKRDGLEQYF. The DNA for the CDR3 is TGTGCCAGCAAGCGGGATGGGCTCGAGCAGTACTTC.

This rearrangement joins TRBV28 to TRBJ2-5; 7 bases are shared with TRBD1. V shed 6 bases, J shed 2 bases, and the junction held 3 bases outside the gene matches. The germline V gene has CDR1 MDHEN and CDR2 SYDVKM. The CDR3 is 13 amino acids. This CDR3 reads CASRRQGQETQYF. The CDR3, as DNA: TGTGCCAGCAGGAGACAGGGTCAAGAGACCCAGTACTTC.